This section outlines one T cell receptor (beta chain) sequence together with its context. Antigen unknown. The junction differs from germline at one of its ends, possibly a read error. The CDR3 runs 17 residues. The germline V gene encodes CDR1 DFQATT and CDR2 SNEGSKA (reference sequence). This record belongs to a study of CD8 T cells in ankylosing spondylitis. Study-wide results and limits: What appeared characteristic of ankylosing spondylitis blood was a TCR beta motif of eight highly homologous variants.

TCRdb redid the calling of the 5' RACE reads with MiXCR, one entry per CDR3 protein. The profile shows more than 650,000 distinct CDR3 sequences, 10% to 15% of them singletons. This receptor was identified in a male donor with ankylosing spondylitis. This sequence joins TRBV20-1 and TRBJ2-3; 7 bases are shared with TRBD1. Sequenced sample: blood, either unsorted or a sorted T cell fraction (not recorded which). The CDR3 DNA reads as TGCTGTGCTAGACCCCCTCCGGGACAGACTAGCACAGATACGCAGTATTTT. Protein: CCARPPPGQTSTDTQYF.